These 31 T cell receptor beta chains were sequenced from one sample in a study of blood T cell repertoires in COVID-19. Generated by immunoSEQ multiplex PCR, the TCRdb table keeps only in-frame clones and is missing some. In the table there are 200,000 to 250,000 clones, 70% to 90% of which are singletons. Material for sequencing was peripheral blood. These receptors originate from a woman younger than 30 who had recovered from COVID-19.

On this clone: One end of the junction fails to match germline, which may point to a read error. The V and J genes are TRBV7-3 and TRBJ2-7; 9 bases match TRBD1. The CDR3 loop spans 15 amino acids. The germline CDR1 and CDR2 sequences are SGHTA and FQGTGA. The CDR3 DNA reads as TGTGCCAGCAGTTTAACCGGGACAGGGACCTACGAGCAGTACTTC. Amino acids: CASSLTGTGTYEQYF.

The chain uses TRBV27 and TRBJ1-2, with D uncertain. Germline V gene sequence: CDR1 MNHEY, CDR2 SMNVEV (reference sequence). Trimming removed 5 bases from V and 7 bases from J, with 17 bases in between. The CDR3 is made up of 14 amino acids. The CDR3 protein is CASSPSDLLGGYTF. For the CDR3, the DNA is TGTGCCAGCAGTCCCTCCGACTTGTTGGGTGGCTACACCTTC.

This chain connects TRBV2 to TRBJ2-7, with 7 bases aligning to TRBD1. Germline assignment: CDR1 SNHLY and CDR2 FYNNEI. Trimming took 6 bases from V and 3 from J; bases not matched to a gene: 8. The CDR3 covers 14 residues. CDR3 protein: CASRSRQGVYEQYF. The CDR3 DNA reads TGTGCCAGCAGATCCCGACAGGGAGTCTACGAGCAGTACTTC.

This chain links TRBV6-5 with TRBJ2-7; a possible D gene is TRBD2 (5 bases). Trimming stripped 0 bases from V and 5 bases from J, with 17 bases between. CDR3 length: 16 residues. The V gene's germline CDR1 is MNHEY and CDR2 SVGAGI. The CDR3 region has the DNA TGTGCCAGCAGTTACTCGAGGGCGGTTCACCGGGACGAGCAGTACTTC. Its protein product is CASSYSRAVHRDEQYF.

This clone was recorded once. The chain combines TRBV11-1 with TRBJ1-1, with TRBD1 matching 7 bases. CDR1 is SGHAT and CDR2 is FQDESV in the germline V gene (reference sequence). The ends lost 5 bases at V and 8 bases at J; junction bases unmatched: 11. There are 14 residues in the CDR3. The CDR3, as DNA: TGTGCCAGCAGCCGAATTGGGACAGATTACGAAGCTTTCTTT. Protein product: CASSRIGTDYEAFF.

This chain joins TRBV12-3 or TRBV12-4 and TRBJ1-2; 8 nucleotides agree with TRBD1. The CDR3 is made up of 13 amino acids. Trimming cost V 4 bases and J 13 bases; bases outside gene matches: 11. CDR3 nucleotide sequence: TGTGCCAGCAGTTCTCGACCGGGACAGGAGTTCACCTTC. Amino acids: CASSSRPGQEFTF.

V gene TRBV6-5 combines with J gene TRBJ2-1, with D unresolved. This CDR3 has 11 residues. CDR1 and CDR2 from the germline V gene are MNHEY and SVGAGI. V lost 5 bases, J lost 8 bases, and 7 bases lay in between. The CDR3 sequence is CASSLGDEQFF. CDR3 bases: TGTGCCAGCAGTCTAGGTGATGAGCAGTTCTTC.

With respect to this clone: A far larger clone is one nucleotide away, so this likely arose from a read error. V gene TRBV14 combines with J gene TRBJ1-2; TRBD1 matches 7 bases. The CDR3 totals 13 residues. After removal of 4 bases from V and 2 bases from J, the junction contained 1 base not matched to a gene. Germline V gives CDR1 SGHDN, CDR2 FVKESK. CDR3 nucleotides: TGTGCCAGCAGCCCGGACAGGAACTATGGCTACACCTTC. As protein: CASSPDRNYGYTF.

This clone was seen once. J is TRBJ1-2 and V is TRBV7-9; D possibly corresponds to TRBD1 (6 bases). The V end lost 6 bases, the J end lost 3 bases, and 11 bases lay between the germline ends. There are 13 residues in the CDR3. Per the germline V gene, CDR1 is SEHNR and CDR2 is FQNEAQ (reference sequence). The CDR3, as DNA: TGTGCCAGCAGGGGAAGGACAGACTATGGCTACACCTTC. Residues: CASRGRTDYGYTF.

The chain couples TRBV30 to TRBJ1-1, with D possibly TRBD1 on 6 matching bases. With 5 bases removed from V and 4 bases from J, the gap between germline ends came to 8 bases. The CDR3 has 11 residues. Looked up from germline, CDR1 is GTSNPN and CDR2 is SVGIG (reference sequence). This chain's CDR3 is CAWGRGTEAFF. CDR3 coding DNA: TGTGCCTGGGGCAGGGGCACTGAAGCTTTCTTT.

The CDR3 loop is CASTPTSGGVNEQFF. The CDR3 nucleotides read TGTGCCAGCACCCCGACCTCGGGGGGTGTCAATGAGCAGTTCTTC. The chain couples TRBV7-3 to TRBJ2-1; 7 positions agree with TRBD2. Germline trimming cut 7 bases from V and 6 bases from J; bases unmatched to any gene: 12. CDR1 and CDR2 (germline): SGHTA, FQGTGA. This CDR3 comprises 15 residues.

The chain is built from TRBV29-1 and TRBJ1-2; maybe TRBD1 (6 bases). Per germline, CDR1 SQVTM and CDR2 ANQGSEA. The CDR3 contains 15 residues. V lost 5 bases and J 2 bases, leaving 18 bases between the germline ends. This chain's CDR3 is CSVFPTGEGNYGYTF. The CDR3 DNA is TGCAGCGTTTTCCCGACAGGAGAGGGGAACTATGGCTACACCTTC.

The chain recombines TRBV11-1 with TRBJ1-2; the D gene is possibly TRBD1 (6 bases). CDR3 length: 13 residues. The V gene's germline CDR1 is SGHAT and CDR2 FQDESV (reference sequence). V lost 1 base, J lost 7 bases, and 10 bases lay in between. CDR3 coding DNA: TGTGCCAGCAGCTTAGGGGGGCACAGTGGCTACACCTTC. Its protein product is CASSLGGHSGYTF. The whole variable domain, filled in from reference TRBV11-1 and TRBJ1-2, reads EAEVAQSPRYKITEKSQAVAFWCDPISGHATLYWYRQILGQGPELLVQFQDESVVDDSQLPKDRFSAERLKGVDSTLKIQPAELGDSAMYLCASSLGGHSGYTFGSGTRLTVV.

This rearrangement joins TRBV28 to TRBJ1-1; D unclear. V was shortened by 4 bases and J by 0 bases, with 3 bases between the two germline ends. Germline V gene sequence: CDR1 MDHEN, CDR2 SYDVKM. This CDR3 has 12 amino acids. The CDR3 region has the DNA TGTGCCAGCAGTTCAGTGAACACTGAAGCTTTCTTT. It yields the protein CASSSVNTEAFF.

The V and J genes are TRBV5-6 and TRBJ2-3, with a possible D match to TRBD2 (6 bases). With 0 bases removed from V and 10 bases from J, the gap between germline ends came to 9 bases. Germline-derived CDR1 and CDR2 are SGHDT and YYEEEE. The CDR3 is made up of 12 amino acids. Here the CDR3 DNA reads TGTGCCAGCAGCTTGGGACAGCGGGCGCAGTATTTT. This gives the protein CASSLGQRAQYF.

V is TRBV18 and J is TRBJ2-3; no firm D call. CDR1 is KGHSH, CDR2 LQKENI, per germline. V was shortened by 4 bases and J by 2 bases, with 13 bases between the two germline ends. This CDR3 contains 15 residues. The CDR3 region has the DNA TGTGCCAGCTCACACCTCTGGCCAAACACAGATACGCAGTATTTT. Translating it yields CASSHLWPNTDTQYF. The whole variable domain, filled in from reference TRBV18 and TRBJ2-3, reads NAGVMQNPRHLVRRRGQEARLRCSPMKGHSHVYWYRQLPEEGLKFMVYLQKENIIDESGMPKERFSAEFPKEGPSILRIQQVVRGDSAAYFCASSHLWPNTDTQYFGPGTRLTVL.

This clone was seen a handful of times. V and J are TRBV7-2 and TRBJ1-2; D is unresolved. Germline V gene lookup returns CDR1 SGHTA and CDR2 FQGNSA. The germline V and J ends were trimmed by 1 base and 4 bases, with 10 bases remaining between them. The CDR3 runs 14 residues. The CDR3 bases are TGTGCCAGCAGCTTAGGCGGCAGTAGCTATGGCTACACCTTC. It specifies CASSLGGSSYGYTF.

This chain connects TRBV10-3 to TRBJ2-7; possible D gene TRBD1, 6 bases. Trimming shortened V by 8 bases and J by 5 bases, and 19 bases separated the two germline ends. The V gene's germline CDR1 is ENHRY and CDR2 SYGVKD. This CDR3 is built from 14 residues. DNA for the CDR3: TGTGCCATCCGGGGAACAGGGTACGGCGACGAGCAGTACTTC. Amino acids: CAIRGTGYGDEQYF.

This chain links TRBV29-1 with TRBJ1-1; 9 bases are a match to TRBD1. Germline CDR1 reads SQVTM; CDR2 reads ANQGSEA. J lost 6 bases, V lost 6 bases, and 11 bases had no gene match. The length of the CDR3 is 14 residues. CDR3 protein: CSVPGTGHLPEAFF. CDR3 nucleotide sequence: TGCAGCGTCCCCGGGACAGGGCATCTTCCTGAAGCTTTCTTT. The variable domain in full, with the rest retrieved from reference TRBV29-1 and TRBJ1-1, is SAVISQKPSRDICQRGTSLTIQCQVDSQVTMMFWYRQQPGQSLTLIATANQGSEATYESGFVIDKFPISRPNLTFSTLTVSNMSPEDSSIYLCSVPGTGHLPEAFFGQGTRLTVV.

The chain has TRBV11-1 and TRBJ2-2, with 8 positions matching TRBD1. V lost 7 bases and J lost 7; bases outside the gene matches: 8. From germline, CDR1 is SGHAT and CDR2 FQDESV (reference sequence). The CDR3 runs 14 residues. CDR3 protein: CASTPQGAVGELFF. CDR3 nucleotide sequence: TGTGCCAGCACCCCCCAGGGGGCAGTCGGGGAGCTGTTTTTT.

The chain employs TRBV3-1 (or the pseudogene TRBV3-2) and TRBJ2-7; TRBD1 aligns across 10 bases. This CDR3 comprises 18 residues. V was pared by 2 bases and J by 4 bases, with 14 bases of the junction left unmatched. Looked up from germline, CDR1 is LGHDT and CDR2 is YNNKEL (reference sequence). CDR3 sequence (DNA): TGTGCCAGCAGCCAAAACTATCCGGGACAGGGGATGGGGTACGAGCAGTACTTC. It encodes CASSQNYPGQGMGYEQYF.

V and J are TRBV16 and TRBJ2-1; weak D call: TRBD1 (6 bases). The CDR3 is 15 amino acids. Germline values: CDR1 KGHSY, CDR2 FQNENV. Trimming removed 7 bases at V and 3 bases at J, with 16 bases between. DNA for the CDR3: TGTGCCAGCAACCCATCCCAGGGGTTCTACAATGAGCAGTTCTTC. Amino acid sequence: CASNPSQGFYNEQFF.

The chain links TRBV7-3 to TRBJ2-2, with TRBD1 identical over 10 bases. Germline CDR1 reads SGHTA; CDR2 reads FQGTGA. This CDR3 comprises 16 residues. J gave up 7 bases and V 0 bases, and 5 bases lay outside the gene matches. The DNA for the CDR3 is TGTGCCAGCAGCTTAACGGGGACAGGGGCGGACGGGGAGCTGTTTTTT. It encodes CASSLTGTGADGELFF.

The chain joins TRBV6-1 to TRBJ1-1, with D uncertain. The germline V gene encodes CDR1 MNHNS and CDR2 SASEGT. CDR3 length: 14 amino acids. V lost 1 base and J lost 0, with 6 bases in between. The DNA for the CDR3 is TGTGCCAGCAGTGAAGTAATAGTGAACACTGAAGCTTTCTTT. Its protein is CASSEVIVNTEAFF.

This chain links TRBV12-3 or TRBV12-4 with TRBJ1-2, with no clear D. This CDR3 has 13 amino acids. Trimming pared 11 bases from V and 6 bases from J, leaving 19 bases between. As DNA, the CDR3 is TGTGCCTGCCTAATCTCTACTCTTCATGGCTACACCTTC. It codes for CACLISTLHGYTF.

This chain connects TRBV9 to TRBJ2-4, with 11 bases aligning to TRBD2. The V gene's germline CDR1 is SGDLS and CDR2 YYNGEE. Trimming removed 4 bases from V and 0 bases from J; junction bases left unmatched: 12. The CDR3 contains 19 residues. The CDR3 protein is CASSPPPGLAELAKNIQYF. The DNA for the CDR3 is TGTGCCAGCAGCCCTCCCCCGGGACTAGCGGAACTAGCCAAAAACATTCAGTACTTC.

The genes are TRBV30 and TRBJ2-2, with 11 nucleotides matching TRBD2. CDR1 is GTSNPN and CDR2 is SVGIG in the germline V gene (reference sequence). The CDR3 has 14 residues. J lost 7 bases, V lost 1 base, and 2 bases had no gene match. The CDR3: CAWSAGTSGGELFF. The CDR3 DNA reads as TGTGCCTGGAGTGCCGGGACTAGCGGCGGGGAGCTGTTTTTT. Combining the CDR3 with reference TRBV30 and TRBJ2-2 gives the whole variable domain SQTIHQWPATLVQPVGSPLSLECTVEGTSNPNLYWYRQAAGRGLQLLFYSVGIGQISSEVPQNLSASRPQDRQFILSSKKLLLSDSGFYLCAWSAGTSGGELFFGEGSRLTVL.

The count of this clone is one. The genes are TRBV9 and TRBJ2-2, with D perhaps TRBD2 (5 bases). V was trimmed by 1 base and J by 3 bases, leaving 10 bases between them. Germline V CDR1 and CDR2: SGDLS, YYNGEE. The CDR3 sequence is 15 residues long. CDR3 DNA sequence: TGTGCCAGCAGCGTATTCACCGGGGACACCGGGGAGCTGTTTTTT. Its translation: CASSVFTGDTGELFF.

This chain joins TRBV29-1 and TRBJ2-1; 14 nucleotides agree with TRBD2. This CDR3 has 16 residues. The ends lost 7 bases at V and 0 bases at J; junction bases unmatched: 5. CDR1 and CDR2 (germline): SQVTM, ANQGSEA. For the CDR3, the DNA is TGCAGCGCTGGGACTAGCGGGAGCCTCTCCTACAATGAGCAGTTCTTC. This codes for CSAGTSGSLSYNEQFF.

This clone was detected only once. The rearrangement links TRBV2 to TRBJ2-5, with 9 bases matching TRBD1. CDR3 length: 15 residues. The germline CDR1 and CDR2 sequences are SNHLY and FYNNEI. V dropped 9 bases and J dropped 1; count of bases not matched to a gene: 9. The CDR3 sequence is CARSTRDRVQETQYF. CDR3 nucleotides: TGTGCCAGGTCCACCCGGGACAGGGTCCAAGAGACCCAGTACTTC. Full variable domain (remainder filled in from reference TRBV2 and TRBJ2-5): EPEVTQTPSHQVTQMGQEVILRCVPISNHLYFYWYRQILGQKVEFLVSFYNNEISEKSEIFDDQFSVERPDGSNFTLKIRSTKLEDSAMYFCARSTRDRVQETQYFGPGTRLLVL.

The rearrangement links TRBV5-6 to TRBJ2-5; 9 positions match TRBD2. The ends lost 1 base at V and 4 bases at J; junction bases unmatched: 5. The CDR3 covers 15 residues. Germline CDR1 and CDR2: SGHDT and YYEEEE. This CDR3 is CASSLSLAGLETQYF. The CDR3 DNA sequence: TGTGCCAGCAGCTTGTCTCTAGCGGGATTAGAGACCCAGTACTTC.